A selection of T cell receptor beta chains follows, all from one sample in a study of blood T cell repertoires in COVID-19. Assay used: immunoSEQ multiplex PCR; TCRdb lists only in-frame clones, some missing. The sample lists approximately 300,000 clones; about nine tenths were seen once. Input material: PBMCs or T cells enriched from blood (not recorded which). These receptors all come from a woman between 18 and 29 years old who had recovered from COVID-19. CDR3s include the opening cysteine and the closing phenylalanine or tryptophan. D genes are given only for firm matches. Not every row has a clone size; where given, it reads once, few, many or a size class.

j_gene	abundance	d_gene	v_gene	CDR3nt	CDR3aa
TRBJ2-1	-	TRBD2	TRBV12-5	TGTGCTAGTGGTTTGGTACTAGGTGGGGGGGACCACAATGAGCAGTTCTTC	CASGLVLGGGDHNEQFF
TRBJ2-2	once	-	TRBV24-1	TGTGCCACCAGTGACGCAGGGGTCACCGGGGAGCTGTTTTTT	CATSDAGVTGELFF
TRBJ1-2	-	-	TRBV24-1	TGTGCCACCAGTGCGGGTTCCGATGGCTACACCTTC	CATSAGSDGYTF
TRBJ1-1	few	TRBD1	TRBV27	TGTGCCAGCAGTACAGGGGTACTGGGTGAAGCTTTCTTT	CASSTGVLGEAFF
TRBJ2-3	-	TRBD2	TRBV10-3	TGTGCCATCAAGTCTAGCGGCTCAGATACGCAGTATTTT	CAIKSSGSDTQYF
TRBJ1-6	-	-	TRBV6-5	TGTGCCAGCAGGGGCAAAGCCATTAATAATTCACCCCTCCACTTT	CASRGKAINNSPLHF
TRBJ1-2	-	TRBD1	TRBV18	TGTGCCAGCTCACCAGAGGTTGGGGACAGCAGGGGCTACACCTTC	CASSPEVGDSRGYTF
TRBJ2-3	-	TRBD2	TRBV5-1	TGCGCCAGCAGACTAGCGGGAGGGGAAGATACGCAGTATTTT	CASRLAGGEDTQYF
TRBJ1-1	-	TRBD1	TRBV11-3	TGTGCCAGCAGTCCGACAGGGAGCACTGAAGCTTTCTTT	CASSPTGSTEAFF
TRBJ1-1	-	TRBD1	TRBV30	TGTGCCTGGAGTGGGACAGGAATCACTGAAGCTTTCTTT	CAWSGTGITEAFF
TRBJ1-1	once	TRBD1	TRBV5-1	TGCGCCAGCAGCTCTCAGGGGGCTACGACTGAAGCTTTCTTT	CASSSQGATTEAFF
TRBJ2-7	-	-	TRBV5-5	TGTGCCAGCAGCCCCGGGACATTAAGTTACGAGCAGTACTTC	CASSPGTLSYEQYF
TRBJ1-1	-	TRBD1	TRBV7-3	TGTGCCAGCAGCTTAGAAGGGGACAGTTTTATCACTGAAGCTTTCTTT	CASSLEGDSFITEAFF
TRBJ2-1	-	TRBD2	TRBV29-1	TGCAGCGTTAGTAGCGGGGGGGCGGGCAATGAGCAGTTCTTC	CSVSSGGAGNEQFF
TRBJ2-5	-	TRBD2	TRBV30	TGTGCCTGGGGCCTGAGCGGGGGGACCACATTGACCCAGTACTTC	CAWGLSGGTTLTQYF
TRBJ1-1	-	-	TRBV27	TGTGCCAGCAGCGTCGACAGAGTGGGCACTGAAGCTTTCTTT	CASSVDRVGTEAFF
TRBJ2-3	-	TRBD2	TRBV7-2	TGTGCCAGCAGCTTAGAGGGACTAGCGGGGGCAATCACAGATACGCAGTATTTT	CASSLEGLAGAITDTQYF
TRBJ2-5	-	TRBD2	TRBV3-1/TRBV3-2	TGTGCCAGCAGCCAAGGTGCATATGGGGGAGGGCCAGAGACCCAGTACTTC	CASSQGAYGGGPETQYF
TRBJ1-5	-	-	TRBV3-1/TRBV3-2	TGTGCCAGCAGCCAAGATAACTCCGGAGATCAGCCCCAGCATTTT	CASSQDNSGDQPQHF
TRBJ1-2	-	-	TRBV2	TGTGCCAGCAGCCCTGACCCCCCGGGCTATGGCTACACCTTC	CASSPDPPGYGYTF
TRBJ1-6	few	TRBD1	TRBV11-2	TGTGCCAGCAGCCCGGGACAGTCCTATAATTCACCCCTCCACTTT	CASSPGQSYNSPLHF
TRBJ2-3	once	TRBD2	TRBV9	TGTGCCAGCAGCGCCGCCGGGGGGGCTAATCAAGATACGCAGTATTTT	CASSAAGGANQDTQYF
TRBJ2-5	-	TRBD2	TRBV12-3/TRBV12-4	TGTGCCAGCAGTTCTAGCGGGGAAGAGACCCAGTACTTC	CASSSSGEETQYF
TRBJ2-1	-	-	TRBV5-1	TGCGCCAGCAGCTTGGTTGGGGGCAGCTCCTACAATGAGCAGTTCTTC	CASSLVGGSSYNEQFF
TRBJ1-3	-	-	TRBV11-2	TGTGCCAGCAGTCATACAGGGTCTGGAAACACCATATATTTT	CASSHTGSGNTIYF
TRBJ2-7	-	TRBD2	TRBV27	TGTGCCAGCAGAGTAGCGGGAGCCTACGAGCAGTACTTC	CASRVAGAYEQYF
TRBJ2-2	once	TRBD2	TRBV7-9	TGTGCCAGCAGCCTTTCAGTCCAGCGGGGGAAGAACACCGGGGAGCTGTTTTTT	CASSLSVQRGKNTGELFF
TRBJ1-2	-	-	TRBV20-1	TGCTCAGCTGGGGGGGGTGGCTACACCTTC	CSAGGGGYTF
TRBJ2-7	-	-	TRBV27	TGTGCCAGCAGTTTAAGGGGCTACGAGCAGTACTTC	CASSLRGYEQYF
TRBJ2-3	-	TRBD2	TRBV5-4	TGTGCCAGCAGCCCCTTGTCCGGGAGGCGCACAGATACGCAGTATTTT	CASSPLSGRRTDTQYF
TRBJ1-1	-	-	TRBV3-1/TRBV3-2	TGTGCCAGCAGCCCGGCAAGGGGCAGGGTGAACACTGAAGCTTTCTTT	CASSPARGRVNTEAFF
TRBJ1-3	-	-	TRBV3-1/TRBV3-2	TGTGCCAGCAGCCAAACAGGCTCTGGAAACACCATATATTTT	CASSQTGSGNTIYF
TRBJ1-5	-	-	TRBV19	TGTGCCAGTATTCCCACGGTTTATAGCAATCAGCCCCAGCATTTT	CASIPTVYSNQPQHF
TRBJ1-5	-	-	TRBV12-3/TRBV12-4	TGTGCCAGCAGCCTGACAGGAGATCAGCCCCAGCATTTT	CASSLTGDQPQHF
TRBJ1-1	-	-	TRBV7-9	TGTGCCAGCAGCTTCCGCAGGAACACTGAAGCTTTCTTT	CASSFRRNTEAFF
TRBJ2-3	-	TRBD2	TRBV28	TGTGCCAGCAGTTCCTCCCTACTAGCGGGAGGGTCCACAGATACGCAGTATTTT	CASSSSLLAGGSTDTQYF
TRBJ1-2	-	-	TRBV5-1	TGCGCCAGCAGCTTCGGAGCTTATGGCTACACCTTC	CASSFGAYGYTF
TRBJ1-2	-	-	TRBV9	TGTGCCAGCAGCGTAGAGGGGGGGAATGGCTACACCTTC	CASSVEGGNGYTF
TRBJ2-7	-	-	TRBV27	TGTGCCAGCAGGGCAGGGGAAGGGTTAACCTACGAGCAGTACTTC	CASRAGEGLTYEQYF
TRBJ1-6	-	TRBD1	TRBV10-2	TGCGCCAGCAGTCAGACAGGGGGCTATGCTTCACCCCTCCACTTT	CASSQTGGYASPLHF
TRBJ2-1	once	TRBD2	TRBV7-3	TGTGCCAGCAGCGTCTCCGGGACTAGCGGGAGGAATGAGCAGTTCTTC	CASSVSGTSGRNEQFF
TRBJ1-2	-	-	TRBV30	TGTGCCTGGAGTGTGGGGGGAGGCTACACCTTC	CAWSVGGGYTF
TRBJ1-4	-	-	TRBV9	TGTGCCAGCAGCGTACTCCCTAATGAAAAACTGTTTTTT	CASSVLPNEKLFF
TRBJ2-1	-	TRBD1	TRBV19	TGTGCCAGTAGTAAGTTGGGCGGGACAGGGAACAATGAGCAGTTCTTC	CASSKLGGTGNNEQFF
TRBJ2-1	-	-	TRBV2	TGTGCCAGCAGTGGACTTCAAGAGCAGTTCTTC	CASSGLQEQFF
TRBJ2-1	-	TRBD2	TRBV27	TGTGCCAGCAGGGCGAGGACTAGCGACAATGAGCAGTTCTTC	CASRARTSDNEQFF
TRBJ2-3	-	-	TRBV7-3	TGTGCCAGCAGCTTAACGCCCGAGGCAGATACGCAGTATTTT	CASSLTPEADTQYF
TRBJ2-5	-	TRBD1	TRBV28	TGTGCCAGCAAAGGACAGGGGCGAGAGACCCAGTACTTC	CASKGQGRETQYF
TRBJ1-2	-	-	TRBV27	TGTGCCAGCAGTTTATCCCGGGACGGGGGAGGCTATGGCTACACCTTC	CASSLSRDGGGYGYTF
TRBJ1-1	-	TRBD1	TRBV19	TGTGCCAGTAGTAGCTTTCTTGACAGGGGGAACACTGAAGCTTTCTTT	CASSSFLDRGNTEAFF
TRBJ1-2	-	TRBD1	TRBV29-1	TGCAGCGTAGCCCGGGACAGGGATTATGTCTATGGCTACACCTTC	CSVARDRDYVYGYTF
TRBJ2-7	-	-	TRBV5-1	TGCGCCAGCAGCTTGGGTGGGGGACTCTCCTACGAGCAGTACTTC	CASSLGGGLSYEQYF
TRBJ1-1	-	TRBD1	TRBV24-1	TGTGCCACCAGGGGACAGGGTAACACTGAAGCTTTCTTT	CATRGQGNTEAFF
TRBJ1-5	-	-	TRBV28	TGTGCCAGCAGTTTGAGACAGAATAATCAGCCCCAGCATTTT	CASSLRQNNQPQHF
TRBJ2-3	-	-	TRBV9	TGTGCCAGCAGCGTAGGTGGGCGAGACGGCACAGATACGCAGTATTTT	CASSVGGRDGTDTQYF
TRBJ1-2	-	-	TRBV5-6	TGTGCCAGCAGCTTGGACAGGTACCGTTTTAAGGACTATGGCTACACCTTC	CASSLDRYRFKDYGYTF